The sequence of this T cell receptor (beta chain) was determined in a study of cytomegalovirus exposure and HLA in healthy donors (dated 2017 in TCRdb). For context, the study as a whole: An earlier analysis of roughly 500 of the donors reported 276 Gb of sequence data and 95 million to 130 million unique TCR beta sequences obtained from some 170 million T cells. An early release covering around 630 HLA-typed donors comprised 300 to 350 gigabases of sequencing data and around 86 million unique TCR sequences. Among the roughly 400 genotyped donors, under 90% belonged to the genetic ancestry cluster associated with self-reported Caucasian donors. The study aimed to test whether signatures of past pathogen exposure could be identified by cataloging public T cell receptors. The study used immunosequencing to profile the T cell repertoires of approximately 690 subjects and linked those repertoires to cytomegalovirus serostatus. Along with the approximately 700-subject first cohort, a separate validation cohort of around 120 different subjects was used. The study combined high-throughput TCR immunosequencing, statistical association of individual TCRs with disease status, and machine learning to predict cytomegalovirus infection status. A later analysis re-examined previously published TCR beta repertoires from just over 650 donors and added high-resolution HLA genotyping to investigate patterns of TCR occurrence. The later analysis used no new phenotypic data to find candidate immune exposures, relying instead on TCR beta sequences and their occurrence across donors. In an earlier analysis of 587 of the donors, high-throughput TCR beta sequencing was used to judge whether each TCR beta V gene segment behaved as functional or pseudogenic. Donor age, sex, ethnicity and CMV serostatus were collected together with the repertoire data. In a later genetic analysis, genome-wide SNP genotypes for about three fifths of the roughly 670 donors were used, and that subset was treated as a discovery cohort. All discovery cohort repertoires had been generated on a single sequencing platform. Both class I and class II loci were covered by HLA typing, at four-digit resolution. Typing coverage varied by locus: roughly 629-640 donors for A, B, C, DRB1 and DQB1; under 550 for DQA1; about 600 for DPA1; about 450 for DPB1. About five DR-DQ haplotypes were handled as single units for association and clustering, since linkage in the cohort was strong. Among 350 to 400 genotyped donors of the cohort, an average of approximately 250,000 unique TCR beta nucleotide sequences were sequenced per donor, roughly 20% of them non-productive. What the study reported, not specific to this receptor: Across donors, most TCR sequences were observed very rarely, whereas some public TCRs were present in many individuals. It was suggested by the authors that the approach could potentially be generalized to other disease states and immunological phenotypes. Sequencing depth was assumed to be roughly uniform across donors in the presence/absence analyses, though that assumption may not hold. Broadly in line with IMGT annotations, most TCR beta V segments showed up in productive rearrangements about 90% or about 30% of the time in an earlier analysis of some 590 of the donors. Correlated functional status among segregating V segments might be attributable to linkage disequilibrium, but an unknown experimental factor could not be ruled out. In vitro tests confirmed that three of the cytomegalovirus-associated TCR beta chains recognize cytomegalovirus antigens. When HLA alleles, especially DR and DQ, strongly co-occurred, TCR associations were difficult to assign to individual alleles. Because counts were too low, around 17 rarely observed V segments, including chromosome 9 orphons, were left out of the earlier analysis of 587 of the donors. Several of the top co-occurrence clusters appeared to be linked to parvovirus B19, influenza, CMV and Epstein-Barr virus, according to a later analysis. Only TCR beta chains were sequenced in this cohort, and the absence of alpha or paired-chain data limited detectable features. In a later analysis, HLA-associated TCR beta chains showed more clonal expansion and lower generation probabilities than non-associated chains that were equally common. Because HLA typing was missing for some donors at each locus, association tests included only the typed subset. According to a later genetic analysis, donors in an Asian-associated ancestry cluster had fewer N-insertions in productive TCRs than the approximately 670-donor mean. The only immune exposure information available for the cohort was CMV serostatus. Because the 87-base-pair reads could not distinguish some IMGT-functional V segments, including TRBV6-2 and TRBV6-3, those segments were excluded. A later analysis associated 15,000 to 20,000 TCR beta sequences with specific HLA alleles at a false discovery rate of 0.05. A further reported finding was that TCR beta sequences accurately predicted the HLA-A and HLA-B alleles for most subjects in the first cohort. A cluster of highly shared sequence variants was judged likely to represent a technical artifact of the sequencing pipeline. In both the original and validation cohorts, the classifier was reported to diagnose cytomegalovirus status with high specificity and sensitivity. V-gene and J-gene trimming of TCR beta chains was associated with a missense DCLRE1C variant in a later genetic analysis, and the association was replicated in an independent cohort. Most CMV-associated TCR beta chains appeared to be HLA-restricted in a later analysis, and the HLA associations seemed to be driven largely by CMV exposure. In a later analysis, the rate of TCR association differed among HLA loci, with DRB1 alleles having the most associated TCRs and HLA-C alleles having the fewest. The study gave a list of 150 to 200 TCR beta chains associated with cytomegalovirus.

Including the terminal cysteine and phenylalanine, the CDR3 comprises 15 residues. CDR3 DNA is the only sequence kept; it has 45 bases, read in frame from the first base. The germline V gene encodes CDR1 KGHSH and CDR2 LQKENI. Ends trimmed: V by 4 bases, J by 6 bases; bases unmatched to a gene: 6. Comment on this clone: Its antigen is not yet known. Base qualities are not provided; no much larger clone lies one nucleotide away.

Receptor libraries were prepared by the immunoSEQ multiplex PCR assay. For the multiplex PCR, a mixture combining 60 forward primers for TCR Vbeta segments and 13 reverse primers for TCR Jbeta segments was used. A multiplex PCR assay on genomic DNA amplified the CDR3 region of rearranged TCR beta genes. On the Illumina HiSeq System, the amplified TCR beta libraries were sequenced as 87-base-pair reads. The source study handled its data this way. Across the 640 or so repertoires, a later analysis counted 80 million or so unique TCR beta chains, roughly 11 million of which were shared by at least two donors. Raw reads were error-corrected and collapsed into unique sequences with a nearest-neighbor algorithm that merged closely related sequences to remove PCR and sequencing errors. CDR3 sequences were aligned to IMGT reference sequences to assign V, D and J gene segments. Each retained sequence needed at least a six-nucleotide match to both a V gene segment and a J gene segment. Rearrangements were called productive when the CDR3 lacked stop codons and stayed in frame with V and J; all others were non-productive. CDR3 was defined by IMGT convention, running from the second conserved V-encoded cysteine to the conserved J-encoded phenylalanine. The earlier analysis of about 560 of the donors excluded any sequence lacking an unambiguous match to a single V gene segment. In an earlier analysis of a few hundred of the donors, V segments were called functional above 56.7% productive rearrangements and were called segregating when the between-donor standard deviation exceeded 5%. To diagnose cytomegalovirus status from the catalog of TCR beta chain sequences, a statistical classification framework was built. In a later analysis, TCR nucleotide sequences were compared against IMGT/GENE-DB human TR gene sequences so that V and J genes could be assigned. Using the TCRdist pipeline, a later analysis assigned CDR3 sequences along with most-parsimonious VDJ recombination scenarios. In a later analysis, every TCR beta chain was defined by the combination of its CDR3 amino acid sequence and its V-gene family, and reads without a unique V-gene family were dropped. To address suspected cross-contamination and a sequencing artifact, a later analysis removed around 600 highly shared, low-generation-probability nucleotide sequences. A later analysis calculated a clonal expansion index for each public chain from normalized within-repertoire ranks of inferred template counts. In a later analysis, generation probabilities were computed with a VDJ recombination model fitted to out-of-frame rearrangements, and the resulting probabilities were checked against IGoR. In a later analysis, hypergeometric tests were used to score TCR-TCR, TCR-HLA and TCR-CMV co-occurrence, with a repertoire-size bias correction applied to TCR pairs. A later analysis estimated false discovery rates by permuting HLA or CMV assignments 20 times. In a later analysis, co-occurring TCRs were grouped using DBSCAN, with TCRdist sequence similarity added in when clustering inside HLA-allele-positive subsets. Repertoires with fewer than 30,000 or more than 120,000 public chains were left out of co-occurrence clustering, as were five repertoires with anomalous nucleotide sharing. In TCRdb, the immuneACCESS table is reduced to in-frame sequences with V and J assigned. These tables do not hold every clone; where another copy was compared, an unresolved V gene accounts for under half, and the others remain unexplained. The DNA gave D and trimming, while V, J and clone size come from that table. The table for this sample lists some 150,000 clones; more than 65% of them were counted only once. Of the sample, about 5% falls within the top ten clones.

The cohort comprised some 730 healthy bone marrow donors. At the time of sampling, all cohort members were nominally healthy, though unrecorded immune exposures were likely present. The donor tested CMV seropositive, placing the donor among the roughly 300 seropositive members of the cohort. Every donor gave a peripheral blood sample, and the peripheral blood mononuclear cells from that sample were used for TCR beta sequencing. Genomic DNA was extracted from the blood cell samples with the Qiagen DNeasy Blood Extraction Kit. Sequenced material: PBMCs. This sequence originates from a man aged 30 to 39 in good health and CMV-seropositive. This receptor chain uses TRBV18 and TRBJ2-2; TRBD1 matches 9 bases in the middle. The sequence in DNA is TGTGCCAGCTCACACCGGGACAGGGCACCCGGGGAGCTGTTTTTT. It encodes CASSHRDRAPGELFF.